This T cell receptor (beta chain) is from a study of blood T cell repertoires in COVID-19. In the authors' workflow: Scientists estimated how many nucleated cells there were by amplifying reference gene primers. The repertoire was sequenced with immunoSEQ multiplex PCR; TCRdb's copy has only in-frame clones and lacks some. Clone size and the V and J calls come from that table; the DNA yielded D and trimming. Altogether tens of thousands of clones are present, roughly nine tenths being singletons, with the ten largest covering 12%. V was clipped by 5 bases and J by 5 bases, with 16 bases between them. This CDR3 is built from 15 residues. The germline gives CDR1 SGHRS, CDR2 YFSETQ.

This receptor was obtained from a man between 65 and 85 years old with acute or convalescent COVID-19. The chain links TRBV5-1 to TRBJ1-4; no reliable D call. The specimen was peripheral blood. The CDR3 region is CASSQGPGENEKLFF. CDR3 nucleotide sequence: TGCGCCAGCAGTCAAGGGCCTGGGGAGAATGAAAAACTGTTTTTT.